This paragraph reports one T cell receptor (beta chain). Its specificity is unknown. V was trimmed by 3 bases and J by 4 bases, leaving 10 bases between them. The CDR3 has 14 residues. The V gene's germline CDR1 is SGDLS and CDR2 YYNGEE. This record comes from a study of PD-1 blockade in mismatch repair-deficient tumors. General study results and limits: Tumor-resident clones, often absent from pretreatment blood, expanded after pembrolizumab and then contracted.

Sequenced by immunoSEQ multiplex PCR; TCRdb stores in-frame clones only, minus some. The sample lists roughly 130,000 clones; around nine tenths were seen once. The J gene is TRBJ1-4, the V gene TRBV9; D gene unclear. This receptor was taken from an adult with mismatch repair-deficient cancer. This specimen consisted of peripheral blood, obtained just over 70 weeks after starting pembrolizumab. As DNA, the CDR3 is TGTGCCAGCAGCGGAGCAGCCTATAATGAAAAACTGTTTTTT. Its translation is CASSGAAYNEKLFF.